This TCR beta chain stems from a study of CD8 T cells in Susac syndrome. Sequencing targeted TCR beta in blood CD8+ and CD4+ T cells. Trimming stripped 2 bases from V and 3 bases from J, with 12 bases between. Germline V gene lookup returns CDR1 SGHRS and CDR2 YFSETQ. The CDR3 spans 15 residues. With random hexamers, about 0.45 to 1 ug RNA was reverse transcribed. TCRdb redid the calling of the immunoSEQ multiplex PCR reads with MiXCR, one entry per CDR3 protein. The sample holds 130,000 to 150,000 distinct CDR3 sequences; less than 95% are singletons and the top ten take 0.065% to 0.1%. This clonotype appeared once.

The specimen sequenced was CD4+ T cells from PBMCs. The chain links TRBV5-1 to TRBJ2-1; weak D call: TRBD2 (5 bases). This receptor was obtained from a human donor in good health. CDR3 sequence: CASSLTRTDYNEQFF. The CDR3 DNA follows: TGCGCCAGCAGCTTAACCAGGACTGACTACAATGAGCAGTTCTTC.